This TCR beta chain originates from a study of blood T cell repertoires in COVID-19. Across the study: Collection of acute and convalescent COVID-19 samples took place in the United States, Italy and Spain. The analysed material was cDNA or gDNA that came from T cells, B-cell-depleted T cells, or PBMCs.

Authors' data handling: Estimation of nucleated cell counts was performed using reference gene primer amplification. The data were produced by immunoSEQ multiplex PCR, yet TCRdb's version contains in-frame clones alone and is incomplete. The DNA gave D and trimming, while V, J and clone size come from that table. The sample records more than 95,000 clones, 90% to 95% being singletons. V dropped 5 bases and J dropped 5; count of bases not matched to a gene: 7. In germline, CDR1 is LNHDA, CDR2 SQIVND (reference sequence). The CDR3 has 15 amino acids. The V and J genes are TRBV19 and TRBJ2-1, with 9 nucleotides matching TRBD2. The sequence came from a human donor in a cohort sampled during active COVID-19. Sequenced material: peripheral blood. The CDR3 DNA sequence: TGTGCCAGTAGTCATATAGCGGGAGTTAACAATGAGCAGTTCTTC. Translation: CASSHIAGVNNEQFF.